A selection of T cell receptor beta chains follows, all from one sample in a study of patients and donors after allogeneic stem cell transplantation. One entry per CDR3 protein, called by TCRdb with MiXCR from the RT-PCR reads. The sample includes hundreds of thousands of distinct CDR3 sequences, approximately 16% of them seen just once. The sample consisted of blood, either unsorted or a sorted T cell fraction (not recorded which). The receptors shown here come from a human donor who was either an allogeneic HSCT recipient or a stem cell or donor lymphocyte infusion donor (not recorded which). It is not recorded whose cells these are; they may come from a transplant donor. Both conserved end residues are part of each CDR3. D genes are given only for firm matches. Clone size appears in some rows only: once, few, many, or a class for an expanded clone.

CDR3aa: CSAGTDQPQHF
CDR3nt: TGCAGTGCCGGGACCGATCAGCCCCAGCATTTT
d_gene: .
abundance: few
v_gene: TRBV20-1
j_gene: TRBJ1-5

CDR3aa: CASSGTIVGGNEQYF
CDR3nt: TGTGCCAGCAGCGGCACGATTGTGGGGGGTAACGAGCAGTACTTC
d_gene: .
abundance: .
v_gene: TRBV11-3
j_gene: TRBJ2-7

CDR3aa: CASSYSLAGVGETQYF
CDR3nt: TGTGCCAGCAGTTACTCTTTAGCGGGAGTGGGTGAGACCCAGTACTTC
d_gene: TRBD2
abundance: few
v_gene: TRBV6-5
j_gene: TRBJ2-5

CDR3aa: CASSLGFTYNEQFF
CDR3nt: TGTGCCAGCAGCCTAGGATTCACCTACAATGAGCAGTTCTTC
d_gene: .
abundance: few
v_gene: TRBV11-1
j_gene: TRBJ2-1

CDR3aa: CASSSAHPTEAFF
CDR3nt: TGTGCCAGCAGTTCAGCCCATCCAACTGAAGCTTTCTTT
d_gene: .
abundance: .
v_gene: TRBV12-3/TRBV12-4
j_gene: TRBJ1-1

CDR3aa: CASSLGTRTQETQYF
CDR3nt: TGCGCCAGCAGCTTGGGGACTAGAACGCAAGAGACCCAGTACTTC
d_gene: TRBD2
abundance: .
v_gene: TRBV5-1
j_gene: TRBJ2-5

CDR3aa: CASSLGRGTFSNQPQHF
CDR3nt: TGTGCCAGCAGCTTAGGCAGGGGGACATTTAGCAATCAGCCCCAGCATTTT
d_gene: TRBD1
abundance: few
v_gene: TRBV7-2
j_gene: TRBJ1-5

CDR3aa: CASSLSPLYNEQFF
CDR3nt: TGTGCCAGCAGCTTGTCCCCCCTCTACAATGAGCAGTTCTTC
d_gene: .
abundance: few
v_gene: TRBV7-9
j_gene: TRBJ2-1

CDR3aa: CASSASDRGGTEAFF
CDR3nt: TGTGCCAGCAGCGCCTCCGACAGGGGGGGAACTGAAGCTTTCTTT
d_gene: TRBD1
abundance: .
v_gene: TRBV6-1
j_gene: TRBJ1-1

CDR3aa: CATTDYPTDTQYF
CDR3nt: TGTGCCACCACGGACTACCCCACAGATACGCAGTATTTT
d_gene: .
abundance: .
v_gene: TRBV5-8
j_gene: TRBJ2-3

CDR3aa: CASSLGVGPGKTQYF
CDR3nt: TGTGCCAGCAGCTTGGGAGTGGGCCCCGGGAAGACCCAGTACTTC
d_gene: .
abundance: few
v_gene: TRBV5-6
j_gene: TRBJ2-5